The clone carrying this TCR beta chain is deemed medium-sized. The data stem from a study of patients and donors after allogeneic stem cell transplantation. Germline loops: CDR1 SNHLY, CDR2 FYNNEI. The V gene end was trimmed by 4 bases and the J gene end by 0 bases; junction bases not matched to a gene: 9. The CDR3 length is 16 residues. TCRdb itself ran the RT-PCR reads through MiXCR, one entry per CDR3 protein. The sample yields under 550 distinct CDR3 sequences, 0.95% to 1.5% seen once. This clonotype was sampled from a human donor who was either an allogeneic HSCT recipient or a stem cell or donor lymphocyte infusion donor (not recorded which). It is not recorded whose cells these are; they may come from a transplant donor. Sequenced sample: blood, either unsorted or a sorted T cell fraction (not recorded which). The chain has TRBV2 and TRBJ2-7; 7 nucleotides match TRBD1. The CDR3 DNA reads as TGTGCCAGCAGTGTCAACAGGGGCCAAAGCTCCTACGAGCAGTACTTC. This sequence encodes CASSVNRGQSSYEQYF.